These 29 T cell receptor beta chains share one sample of origin, sequenced in a study of glioma-infiltrating T cells after dendritic cell vaccination. This table comes from immunoSEQ multiplex PCR, and its TCRdb copy is limited to in-frame clones, with some not included. Seen here are tens of thousands of clones, around 90% observed once, and the top ten hold roughly 3.2%. Source: blood, taken before dendritic cell vaccination. These receptors came from a human donor with glioblastoma.

The chain recombines TRBV29-1 with TRBJ1-2; D possibly corresponds to TRBD1 (5 bases). V lost 4 bases to trimming and J lost 2 bases, with 11 bases between them. Germline values: CDR1 SQVTM, CDR2 ANQGSEA. This CDR3 contains 13 residues. CDR3 sequence: CSVAPGVNYGYTF. In DNA form, the CDR3 reads TGCAGCGTTGCCCCGGGGGTGAACTATGGCTACACCTTC.

V is TRBV6-1 and J is TRBJ1-2; D unclear. The CDR3 consists of 14 residues. Germline CDR1 is MNHNS and CDR2 is SASEGT. The V end lost 2 bases, the J end lost 5 bases, and 12 bases lay between the germline ends. CDR3 region: CASSEIRGIYGYTF. Written as DNA, the CDR3 is TGTGCCAGCAGTGAAATCCGGGGAATTTATGGCTACACCTTC.

The chain uses TRBV19 and TRBJ2-7; 7 positions agree with TRBD1. The CDR3 extends over 14 amino acids. Germline CDR1 LNHDA, CDR2 SQIVND (reference sequence). V lost 3 bases and J lost 0; bases outside the gene matches: 2. The CDR3 here is CASSMGTASYEQYF. In DNA, the CDR3 is TGTGCCAGTAGTATGGGGACAGCCTCCTACGAGCAGTACTTC.

This chain joins TRBV5-1 and TRBJ2-3, with TRBD1 identical over 8 bases. Per the germline V gene, CDR1 is SGHRS and CDR2 is YFSETQ. J lost 5 bases, V lost 0 bases, and 2 bases had no gene match. This CDR3 has 14 amino acids. The CDR3 nucleotides are TGCGCCAGCAGCTTGGATGGGACAGGAGATACGCAGTATTTT. Protein sequence: CASSLDGTGDTQYF. Using reference TRBV5-1 and TRBJ2-3 for the parts outside the CDR3, the full variable domain is KAGVTQTPRYLIKTRGQQVTLSCSPISGHRSVSWYQQTPGQGLQFLFEYFSETQRNKGNFPGRFSGRQFSNSRSEMNVSTLELGDSALYLCASSLDGTGDTQYFGPGTRLTVL.

This clone was seen a single time. The J gene is TRBJ2-2, the V gene TRBV2, with 13 bases identical to TRBD2. CDR3 length: 16 amino acids. Trimming took 6 bases from V and 1 from J; bases not matched to a gene: 2. The germline CDR1 and CDR2 sequences are SNHLY and FYNNEI. The CDR3 bases are TGTGCCAGCAGGGGACTAGCGGGACAGAACACCGGGGAGCTGTTTTTT. Amino acids: CASRGLAGQNTGELFF.

This clone appeared a single time. The V gene is TRBV6-5, the J gene TRBJ2-7, with a weak D call TRBD2 (5 bases). The CDR3 spans 14 residues. CDR1 is MNHEY, CDR2 SVGAGI, per germline. Trimming stripped 2 bases from V and 1 base from J, with 9 bases between. This CDR3 reads CASSYRSGSYEQYF. Written as DNA, the CDR3 is TGTGCCAGCAGTTACCGGTCGGGGTCCTACGAGCAGTACTTC.

V gene TRBV2 combines with J gene TRBJ2-3; 9 bases align to TRBD2. V shed 6 bases and J 3 bases; nucleotides not matched to a gene: 16. This CDR3 contains 18 residues. Germline V gene sequence: CDR1 SNHLY, CDR2 FYNNEI. The DNA for the CDR3 is TGTGCCAGCAGATCCGCGGGGGGGGCGGGAGAGGGTACAGATACGCAGTATTTT. Translating gives CASRSAGGAGEGTDTQYF.

The chain uses TRBV7-9 and TRBJ1-4; 8 bases fit TRBD1. The CDR3 has 15 amino acids. The germline V gene encodes CDR1 SEHNR and CDR2 FQNEAQ (reference sequence). V lost 5 bases and J lost 4; bases outside the gene matches: 6. The CDR3 DNA is TGTGCCAGCAGCAGGGGACAGGATAATAATGAAAAACTGTTTTTT. Its translation: CASSRGQDNNEKLFF.

The chain joins TRBV27 to TRBJ2-5; 11 positions agree with TRBD2. This CDR3 contains 16 residues. Germline-derived CDR1 and CDR2 are MNHEY and SMNVEV (reference sequence). V was clipped by 3 bases and J by 5 bases; unmatched bases: 8. The CDR3 DNA reads TGTGCCAGCAGTTTCCTTAGCGGGAGGGCTCACGAGACCCAGTACTTC. It codes for CASSFLSGRAHETQYF.

The genes are TRBV13 and TRBJ2-7; D is possibly TRBD2 (6 bases). The V end was cut by 7 bases, the J end by 12 bases, with 16 bases between. Germline CDR1 and CDR2: PRHDT and FYEKMQ (reference sequence). There are 11 residues in the CDR3. CDR3 loop: CASTTEGRLYF. CDR3 bases: TGTGCCAGCACCACCGAAGGGAGGCTGTACTTC.

This rearrangement joins TRBV10-3 to TRBJ2-1; possibly TRBD1 for D (6 bases). The CDR3 totals 13 residues. Germline V CDR1 and CDR2: ENHRY, SYGVKD. V shed 7 bases and J shed 5 bases, with 12 bases lying between them. Written as DNA, the CDR3 is TGTGCCATCACAGGGGAACTAAACAATGAGCAGTTCTTC. Translating it yields CAITGELNNEQFF.

The V call is TRBV10-3, the J call TRBJ2-4, with 7 positions matching TRBD1. J lost 6 bases, V lost 1 base, and 6 bases had no gene match. The CDR3 covers 15 residues. CDR1 is ENHRY, CDR2 SYGVKD, per germline. The CDR3 DNA sequence: TGTGCCATCAGTGAGTTTACAGGGGCGGCAAACATTCAGTACTTC. Its protein product is CAISEFTGAANIQYF.

This sequence joins TRBV5-4 and TRBJ2-7, with D unclear. The germline V gene has CDR1 SGHNT and CDR2 YYREEE (reference sequence). This CDR3 spans 11 amino acids. Trimming stripped 9 bases from V and 2 bases from J, with 9 bases between. CDR3 residues: CATHGTYEQYF. CDR3 sequence (DNA): TGTGCCACCCACGGTACCTACGAGCAGTACTTC.

This chain uses TRBV9 with TRBJ2-1; maybe TRBD1 (5 bases). Deletions cut 3 bases from V and 2 bases from J, with 12 bases between. The CDR3 extends over 15 amino acids. Germline lookup yields CDR1 SGDLS and CDR2 YYNGEE. In nucleotides, the CDR3 is TGTGCCAGCAGCGACGAGACAGATACCTACAATGAGCAGTTCTTC. It is translated as CASSDETDTYNEQFF. Filled out from reference TRBV9 and TRBJ2-1, the complete variable domain reads DSGVTQTPKHLITATGQRVTLRCSPRSGDLSVYWYQQSLDQGLQFLIQYYNGEERAKGNILERFSAQQFPDLHSELNLSSLELGDSALYFCASSDETDTYNEQFFGPGTRLTVL.

The chain uses TRBV5-1 and TRBJ2-1, with D tentatively TRBD2 (6 bases). The CDR3 is 14 residues long. Germline V lookup: CDR1 SGHRS, CDR2 YFSETQ. Trimming cost V 0 bases and J 5 bases, with 9 bases left between them. CDR3 coding DNA: TGCGCCAGCAGCTTGGCTCCGGGGGACAATGAGCAGTTCTTC. This sequence encodes CASSLAPGDNEQFF. The variable domain in full, with the rest retrieved from reference TRBV5-1 and TRBJ2-1, is KAGVTQTPRYLIKTRGQQVTLSCSPISGHRSVSWYQQTPGQGLQFLFEYFSETQRNKGNFPGRFSGRQFSNSRSEMNVSTLELGDSALYLCASSLAPGDNEQFFGPGTRLTVL.

The chain couples TRBV11-2 to TRBJ2-1; D is perhaps TRBD2 (5 bases). CDR3 size: 14 residues. Germline-derived CDR1 and CDR2 are SGHAT and FQNNGV. V gave up 2 bases and J gave up 6 bases, with 11 bases separating them. The CDR3 region is CASSLNAGGNEQFF. The CDR3, as DNA: TGTGCCAGCAGCTTAAATGCGGGCGGCAATGAGCAGTTCTTC.

The chain carries TRBV12-5 and TRBJ1-5, with D possibly matching TRBD1 (6 bases). The CDR3 runs 15 residues. Germline V gene lookup returns CDR1 LGHNT and CDR2 FRNRAP. V lost 5 bases to trimming and J lost 9 bases, with 20 bases between them. The CDR3 DNA reads TGTGCTAGTGGTGCCATTAGGGGGAGCCCTTCGCCCCAGCATTTT. Translated: CASGAIRGSPSPQHF.

V is TRBV29-1 and J is TRBJ1-2; D gene ambiguous. This CDR3 is 10 amino acids long. V was clipped by 5 bases and J by 2 bases, with 3 bases between them. Germline CDR1 is SQVTM and CDR2 is ANQGSEA. The CDR3 sequence: CSVQNYGYTF. The CDR3 coding sequence is TGCAGCGTTCAGAACTATGGCTACACCTTC.

The gene calls are TRBV28 and TRBJ1-6, with a possible D match to TRBD1 (5 bases). Germline CDR1 and CDR2: MDHEN and SYDVKM. The V end lost 2 bases, the J end lost 0 bases, and 8 bases lay between the germline ends. The CDR3 length is 16 residues. As DNA, the CDR3 is TGTGCCAGCAGTTTAGGGGGGGGCTCCTATAATTCACCCCTCCACTTT. Translation: CASSLGGGSYNSPLHF. The variable domain in full, with the rest retrieved from reference TRBV28 and TRBJ1-6, is DVKVTQSSRYLVKRTGEKVFLECVQDMDHENMFWYRQDPGLGLRLIYFSYDVKMKEKGDIPEGYSVSREKKERFSLILESASTNQTSMYLCASSLGGGSYNSPLHFGNGTRLTVT.

The chain is built from TRBV9 and TRBJ1-2; D perhaps matches TRBD1 (5 bases). The CDR3 is 15 residues long. V lost 0 bases, J lost 4 bases, and 13 bases lay in between. Germline values: CDR1 SGDLS, CDR2 YYNGEE. CDR3 sequence reads: CASSVGAQATYGYTF. CDR3 DNA sequence: TGTGCCAGCAGCGTAGGGGCACAGGCGACCTATGGCTACACCTTC.

The chain has TRBV19 and TRBJ1-5; a possible D gene is TRBD1 (5 bases). The CDR3 has 14 residues. Trimming shortened V by 1 base and J by 7 bases, and 11 bases separated the two germline ends. Germline loops: CDR1 LNHDA, CDR2 SQIVND (reference sequence). The CDR3 region has the DNA TGTGCCAGTAGTATAGCAGGGTACCGGCAGCCCCAGCATTTT. This codes for CASSIAGYRQPQHF.

In its sample, this clone was seen a few times. This rearrangement joins TRBV6-5 to TRBJ2-7, with D perhaps TRBD1 (5 bases). The CDR3 is 14 amino acids. With 0 bases removed from V and 6 bases from J, the gap between germline ends came to 12 bases. The germline V gene encodes CDR1 MNHEY and CDR2 SVGAGI. This CDR3 is CASSYSQGSSEQYF. The CDR3 coding sequence is TGTGCCAGCAGTTACTCCCAGGGATCCAGCGAGCAGTACTTC.

The genes are TRBV11-2 and TRBJ1-6; 7 nucleotides match TRBD1. CDR3 length: 17 residues. Per the germline V gene, CDR1 is SGHAT and CDR2 is FQNNGV. V lost 5 bases and J lost 7; bases outside the gene matches: 14. The chain's CDR3 is CASSHAYRQGGNSPLHF. The CDR3 DNA sequence: TGTGCCAGCAGCCACGCCTACCGACAGGGTGGCAATTCACCCCTCCACTTT.

The V call is TRBV5-1, the J call TRBJ2-1; the match to TRBD1 covers 9 bases. Germline V gives CDR1 SGHRS, CDR2 YFSETQ. This CDR3 is 15 amino acids long. V dropped 4 bases and J dropped 5; count of bases not matched to a gene: 7. In DNA, the CDR3 is TGCGCCAGCAGCCCGACCGGGACAGGGAACAATGAGCAGTTCTTC. Its translation: CASSPTGTGNNEQFF.

This sequence joins TRBV6-1 and TRBJ2-7, with TRBD1 matching over 8 bases. Looked up from germline, CDR1 is MNHNS and CDR2 is SASEGT. The V segment lost 4 bases and the J segment 3 bases; nucleotides outside the gene matches: 5. The CDR3 covers 14 residues. CDR3 sequence reads: CASSAQGAYYEQYF. The CDR3 DNA sequence: TGTGCCAGCAGTGCCCAGGGGGCTTACTACGAGCAGTACTTC.

The J gene is TRBJ1-2, the V gene TRBV2; 7 bases match TRBD1. The CDR3 runs 14 residues. Germline loops: CDR1 SNHLY, CDR2 FYNNEI. Germline trimming cut 5 bases from V and 2 bases from J; bases unmatched to any gene: 5. CDR3 sequence reads: CASSQDRWNYGYTF. The CDR3 DNA reads as TGTGCCAGCAGTCAGGACAGGTGGAACTATGGCTACACCTTC.

The chain has TRBV27 and TRBJ2-5; 14 nucleotides agree with TRBD2. This CDR3 region has 17 residues. Germline V gives CDR1 MNHEY, CDR2 SMNVEV (reference sequence). V lost 6 bases to trimming and J lost 4 bases; unmatched junction nucleotides: 10. The DNA for the CDR3 is TGTGCCAGCAGAATTCAAGGGACTAGCGGGGGTAGAGAGACCCAGTACTTC. Amino acid sequence: CASRIQGTSGGRETQYF.

The CDR3 spells CASSRSYEQYF. CDR3 nucleotides: TGTGCCAGCAGCCGTAGCTACGAGCAGTACTTC. V usage is TRBV7-2 and J usage is TRBJ2-7; no reliable D call. Trimming left V 5 bases short and J 3 bases short, with 5 bases between. The length of the CDR3 is 11 residues. Germline loops: CDR1 SGHTA, CDR2 FQGNSA.

The gene calls are TRBV11-3 and TRBJ2-2; a possible D gene is TRBD1 (5 bases). From germline, CDR1 is SGHNT and CDR2 YENEEA. The CDR3 contains 18 residues. The V end lost 5 bases, the J end lost 5 bases, and 24 bases lay between the germline ends. CDR3 sequence: CASSLFVLGAAATGELFF. CDR3 coding DNA: TGTGCCAGCAGCCTCTTCGTTCTTGGGGCAGCAGCAACCGGGGAGCTGTTTTTT. The whole variable domain, filled in from reference TRBV11-3 and TRBJ2-2, reads EAGVVQSPRYKIIEKKQPVAFWCNPISGHNTLYWYLQNLGQGPELLIRYENEEAVDDSQLPKDRFSAERLKGVDSTLKIQPAELGDSAVYLCASSLFVLGAAATGELFFGEGSRLTVL.